A selection of T cell receptor beta chains follows, all from one sample in a study of T-cell reconstitution after alpha-beta-depleted transplantation in children. MiXCR was run by TCRdb on the PCR reads, yielding one entry per CDR3 protein. This table has some 290,000 distinct CDR3 sequences, about 10% appearing once. Sequencing was performed on PBMCs from the stem cell graft donor, taken from the stem cell graft. The receptors were sampled from a human donor who donated a stem cell graft to a child with SCID. Each CDR3 is given with its conserved first and last residue. The D gene is left open where the match is weak. Clone size appears in some rows only: once, few, many, or a class for an expanded clone.

15 TRBJ1-2 TRBV12-1 . . TGTGCCAGCAGCGGGAGGACAGGGGATAACTATGGCTACACCTTC CASSGRTGDNYGYTF
12 TRBJ1-2 TRBV6-6 . . TGTGCCATCGGGGGGGAATTCTATGGCTACACCTTC CAIGGEFYGYTF
13 TRBJ2-3 TRBV24-1 . few TGTGCCACGAGTGGGACCCCCGGAGATACGCAGTATTTT CATSGTPGDTQYF
14 TRBJ2-2 TRBV12-3/TRBV12-4 . . TGTGCCAGCAGTTTAGTCCAGGGCACCGGGGAGCTGTTTTTT CASSLVQGTGELFF
15 TRBJ2-7 TRBV5-1 . . TGCGCCAGCAGCTTGGATCAGGGCGTCGGTTACGAGCAGTACTTC CASSLDQGVGYEQYF
14 TRBJ1-2 TRBV12-3/TRBV12-4 . . TGTGCCAGCAGTTTCGGGGCAGGGACTAGTGGCTACACCTTC CASSFGAGTSGYTF
15 TRBJ2-1 TRBV5-5 . few TGTGCCAGCAGCTTGGCCGGGAACAGCCACAATGAGCAGTTCTTC CASSLAGNSHNEQFF
17 TRBJ2-7 TRBV12-3/TRBV12-4 TRBD1 few TGTGCCAGCAGTGCAGCGGACCCGGGACAGGGATCACTCGAGCAGTACTTC CASSAADPGQGSLEQYF
13 TRBJ2-5 TRBV10-3 TRBD1 few TGTGCCATCAGTGGGACAGGGACGGAGACCCAGTACTTC CAISGTGTETQYF
15 TRBJ2-7 TRBV10-3 . . TGTGCCATCAGTGAGTCGAGGGCACAGACCTACGAGCAGTACTTC CAISESRAQTYEQYF
15 TRBJ1-1 TRBV18 . few TGTGCCAGCTCTCCGAGGGACAAGGTGAACACTGAAGCTTTCTTT CASSPRDKVNTEAFF
12 TRBJ2-3 TRBV12-3/TRBV12-4 TRBD2 many TGTGCCAGCGGGGGGGGTACAGATACGCAGTATTTT CASGGGTDTQYF
14 TRBJ2-7 TRBV27 . few TGTGCCAGCAGTTTCTGGGCTGGCTCCTACGAGCAGTACTTC CASSFWAGSYEQYF
15 TRBJ1-2 TRBV15 . many TGTGCCACCAGCAGCCGGACGGGACGAAACTATGGCTACACCTTC CATSSRTGRNYGYTF
18 TRBJ2-3 TRBV20-1 . few TGCAGTGCTAGAGATCAATTTGAGGACCACTCCCCCCCAGATACGCAGTATTTT CSARDQFEDHSPPDTQYF
11 TRBJ1-1 TRBV29-1 . few TGCAGCGCCGCCTGGAACACTGAAGCTTTCTTT CSAAWNTEAFF
14 TRBJ2-7 TRBV7-2 . few TGTGCCAGCGGGACGTCGGCCAACTCCTACGAGCAGTACTTC CASGTSANSYEQYF
15 TRBJ2-3 TRBV12-3/TRBV12-4 . . TGTGCCAGCAGTTCCAGGGGGGGTGCCACAGATACGCAGTATTTT CASSSRGGATDTQYF
12 TRBJ2-7 TRBV5-1 . . TGCGCCAGCAGCTTGGAGGCTCACGAGCAGTACTTC CASSLEAHEQYF
14 TRBJ2-7 TRBV7-6 . . TGTGCCAGCAGCCGGGGGGCGGGGACCTACGAGCAGTACTTC CASSRGAGTYEQYF
13 TRBJ2-3 TRBV12-3/TRBV12-4 . few TGTGCCAGCGGAGGAGGCCTGTTAGATACGCAGTATTTT CASGGGLLDTQYF
15 TRBJ2-3 TRBV10-3 TRBD2 few TGTGCCATCAGCCCTAGCGGGGGGGCGGGAGATACGCAGTATTTT CAISPSGGAGDTQYF
11 TRBJ2-3 TRBV24-1 . few TGTGCCACCAGTTTTTTAGATACGCAGTATTTT CATSFLDTQYF
14 TRBJ1-1 TRBV5-1 . few TGCGCCAGCAGCTTGGAGGTGGGAAATACTGAAGCTTTCTTT CASSLEVGNTEAFF
15 TRBJ2-1 TRBV20-1 TRBD1 few TGCAGTGCTAGAGATACAGGGGGCCTTGGCAATGAGCAGTTCTTC CSARDTGGLGNEQFF
14 TRBJ2-7 TRBV12-3/TRBV12-4 . few TGTGCCAGCAGTTTAGACAGGGCTCTACGGGAGCAGTACTTC CASSLDRALREQYF
11 TRBJ2-1 TRBV6-6 . few TGTGCCAGCAGAGTAGCGAATGAGCAGTTCTTC CASRVANEQFF
15 TRBJ2-7 TRBV20-1 TRBD1 . TGCAGTGCTCACAAGTGGGGACAGGGCTCCTACGAGCAGTACTTC CSAHKWGQGSYEQYF
13 TRBJ1-1 TRBV20-1 . few TGCAGTGCTAGAGATCCCCTAAACACTGAAGCTTTCTTT CSARDPLNTEAFF
16 TRBJ2-7 TRBV6-1 TRBD1 . TGTGCCAGCACCTCACACAGGGGGCGTTTTAACTACGAGCAGTACTTC CASTSHRGRFNYEQYF
13 TRBJ2-5 TRBV6-6 TRBD2 many TGTGCCAGCAGTAGGACTAGACAAGAGACCCAGTACTTC CASSRTRQETQYF
13 TRBJ2-2 TRBV29-1 . few TGCAGCGGGGGGGGACAGAACACCGGGGAGCTGTTTTTT CSGGGQNTGELFF
16 TRBJ1-6 TRBV7-4 . . TGTGCCAGCAGCTTAGTTCGGACAGCTTATAATTCACCCCTCCACTTT CASSLVRTAYNSPLHF
13 TRBJ1-5 TRBV12-3/TRBV12-4 . many TGTGCCAGCAGTTTGTCGTACAATCAGCCCCAGCATTTT CASSLSYNQPQHF
14 TRBJ1-4 TRBV6-5 . . TGTGCCAGCACCTTAAGGGAAGGACGCGAAAAACTGTTTTTT CASTLREGREKLFF
14 TRBJ1-1 TRBV12-3/TRBV12-4 . . TGTGCCAGCAGTTTACCCCTGTGGAACACTGAAGCTTTCTTT CASSLPLWNTEAFF
14 TRBJ2-7 TRBV20-1 TRBD2 . TGCAGTGCTGTCCTAGCGGGGGGGGGGTACGAGCAGTACTTC CSAVLAGGGYEQYF
12 TRBJ1-6 TRBV2 . . TGTGCCAGCACGGTATATAATTCACCCCTCCACTTT CASTVYNSPLHF
11 TRBJ2-2 TRBV20-1 . few TGCAGTGCTACCCTAGCCGGGGAGCTGTTTTTT CSATLAGELFF
14 TRBJ1-2 TRBV3-1 . . TGTGCCAGCAGCCAGATAAGGGGGGACTATGGCTACACCTTC CASSQIRGDYGYTF